The present TCR beta chain was sequenced within a study of blood T cell repertoires in COVID-19. Overall study context: The cDNA or gDNA used as material had been derived from T cells, B-cell-depleted T cells, or PBMCs.

CDR1 and CDR2 from the germline V gene are SQVTM and ANQGSEA. Trimming shortened V by 7 bases and J by 4 bases, and 22 bases separated the two germline ends. The CDR3 length is 15 residues. Participants were aged roughly 18 to 89 years, lived in under 25 US areas, and enrolled virtually. Clinical histories supplied by participants themselves formed the basis of cohort assignment. Only in-frame clones appear in the TCRdb table, and some are missing; sequencing was by immunoSEQ multiplex PCR. Among about 230,000 clones listed, roughly nine tenths were seen once. The sample comprised PBMCs or T cells enriched from blood (not recorded which). The V and J genes are TRBV29-1 and TRBJ1-2, with TRBD1 as a possible D gene (5 bases). The receptor was derived from a woman aged 25 to 39 with acute COVID-19. CDR3 region: CSAVARSTATYGYTF. The CDR3, as DNA: TGCAGCGCCGTAGCCCGATCGACAGCGACCTATGGCTACACCTTC.